The 17 T cell receptor beta chains given below trace back to one sample, sequenced in a study of T cells in Graves' hyperthyroidism and ophthalmopathy. Amplification of TCR beta CDR3 regions was performed using RNA transcripts as template. TCR CDR3 regions were first amplified by RT-PCR with HTBI primers. TCRdb reprocessed the multiplex PCR reads with MiXCR, giving one entry per CDR3 protein. The sample gives about 600,000 distinct CDR3 sequences, 14% of which show up once; about an eighth is in the top ten. Sequenced sample: blood. These receptors originate from a woman aged 45-60 years with Graves' ophthalmopathy.

The CDR3 is CASSQEGIGQRTYEQYF. The CDR3 DNA is TGTGCCAGCAGCCAAGAAGGTATCGGTCAGCGCACCTACGAGCAGTACTTC. The chain joins TRBV7-9 to TRBJ2-7; D is unclear. Trimming took 5 bases from V and 2 from J, leaving 22 bases between them. Germline loops: CDR1 SEHNR, CDR2 FQNEAQ (reference sequence). The CDR3 sequence is 17 residues long.

This clonotype was counted many times. The V call is TRBV2, the J call TRBJ2-1; 8 bases are a match to TRBD1. Germline CDR1 SNHLY, CDR2 FYNNEI. The length of the CDR3 is 15 residues. With V trimmed by 4 bases and J by 4 bases, 6 bases remained unmatched. CDR3 protein: CASSVRDRTYNEQFF. In nucleotides, the CDR3 is TGTGCCAGCAGTGTCCGGGACAGGACTTACAATGAGCAGTTCTTC.

In this sample, this clonotype turned up many times. This rearrangement joins TRBV2 to TRBJ2-2; D ambiguous. Germline CDR1 is SNHLY and CDR2 is FYNNEI. CDR3 length: 15 amino acids. V was shortened by 5 bases and J by 1 base, with 11 bases between the two germline ends. As DNA, the CDR3 is TGTGCCAGCAGTAGACCTATAGGGAACACCGGGGAGCTGTTTTTT. Its translation is CASSRPIGNTGELFF.

This clonotype was counted many times. The chain recombines TRBV6-1 with TRBJ2-1; 11 bases match TRBD2. The CDR3 runs 16 residues. The germline V gene has CDR1 MNHNS and CDR2 SASEGT. V was clipped by 5 bases and J by 4 bases; unmatched bases: 7. The CDR3 coding sequence is TGTGCCAGCAGTCCTGTGGGGACTAGCGGTTACAATGAGCAGTTCTTC. Its translation is CASSPVGTSGYNEQFF.

This clonotype has at least ten counts. This chain connects TRBV28 to TRBJ2-7; 14 bases match TRBD2. The V segment lost 4 bases and the J segment 5 bases; nucleotides outside the gene matches: 10. Germline lookup yields CDR1 MDHEN and CDR2 SYDVKM. CDR3 length: 17 residues. CDR3 sequence: CASSSGTSGSWKNEQYF. The CDR3 DNA sequence: TGTGCCAGCAGTTCCGGGACTAGCGGGAGTTGGAAGAACGAGCAGTACTTC.

As regards this clonotype: A read error may produce the germline difference seen at one junction end. CDR3 sequence reads: CTSSCQGLVSYNEQFF. The CDR3 DNA follows: TGTACCAGCAGTTGCCAAGGGCTAGTCTCCTACAATGAGCAGTTCTTC. The J gene is TRBJ2-1, the V gene TRBV6-8; the D is unclear. The CDR3 extends over 16 amino acids. In germline, CDR1 is MNHGY, CDR2 SAAAGT.

Notes on this clonotype: This could be a read error, since a much larger clone is one nucleotide away. V gene TRBV5-1 combines with J gene TRBJ2-5, with D possibly TRBD1 on 5 matching bases. The CDR3 loop spans 14 amino acids. Germline V CDR1 and CDR2: SGHRS, YFSETQ. The CDR3 coding sequence is TGCGCCAGCAGCCCGCAACAGGTCCAAGAGACCCTGTACTTC. It yields the protein CASSPQQVQETLYF. Filled out from reference TRBV5-1 and TRBJ2-5, the complete variable domain reads KAGVTQTPRYLIKTRGQQVTLSCSPISGHRSVSWYQQTPGQGLQFLFEYFSETQRNKGNFPGRFSGRQFSNSRSEMNVSTLELGDSALYLCASSPQQVQETLYFGPGTRLLVL.

This clonotype was seen more than once but under ten times. An end of the junction does not agree with germline; a read error may underlie this. J is TRBJ2-1 and V is TRBV12-3 or TRBV12-4; 10 nucleotides align to TRBD2. The CDR3 runs 14 residues. CDR3 sequence: CASSLAGVANEQFF. CDR3 coding DNA: TGTGCCAGCAGTCTAGCGGGAGTAGCCAATGAGCAGTTCTTC.

Ten or more counts support this clonotype. The V gene is TRBV3-1, the J gene TRBJ1-5; D not certain. The V and J ends lost 0 bases and 7 bases respectively, with 7 bases between them. The CDR3 totals 13 residues. The germline V gene has CDR1 LGHDT and CDR2 YNNKEL (reference sequence). The CDR3 DNA reads TGTGCCAGCAGCCAAGATACACAGCAGCCCCAGCATTTT. Residues: CASSQDTQQPQHF.

V gene TRBV12-3 or TRBV12-4 combines with J gene TRBJ2-5, with a possible D match to TRBD2 (6 bases). This CDR3 spans 17 amino acids. Trimming shortened V by 5 bases and J by 0 bases, and 19 bases separated the two germline ends. This CDR3 is CASSPPIGSPYQETQYF. The CDR3 DNA reads TGTGCCAGCAGTCCCCCGATCGGGAGCCCCTACCAAGAGACCCAGTACTTC.

This clonotype has ten or more counts. The chain employs TRBV20-1 and TRBJ1-1, with unresolved D. Deletions cut 3 bases from V and 2 bases from J, with 10 bases between. Germline V gives CDR1 DFQATT, CDR2 SNEGSKA (reference sequence). This CDR3 is 13 amino acids long. CDR3 coding DNA: TGCAGTGCTAGTCGGGATCTTAACACTGAAGCTTTCTTT. Encoded protein: CSASRDLNTEAFF.

In regard to this clonotype: This may stem from a read error, because a much larger clone lies one nucleotide away. The V gene is TRBV18, the J gene TRBJ2-7, with 8 bases lining up with TRBD1. Judging by the DNA end, TRBJ2-1 fits better; the J call may be wrong. Per the germline V gene, CDR1 is KGHSH and CDR2 is LQKENI. The length of the CDR3 is 13 residues. The CDR3 DNA sequence: TGTGCCAGCGGACAGGGTTCGTCCTACGAGCAGTTCTTC. Translation gives CASGQGSSYEQFF.

In its sample, this clonotype was seen many times. The chain combines TRBV27 with TRBJ1-6; no clear D. Germline V gene sequence: CDR1 MNHEY, CDR2 SMNVEV (reference sequence). V was pared by 7 bases and J by 7 bases, with 11 bases between. The CDR3 has 13 residues. In nucleotides, the CDR3 is TGTGCCAGCAAGATGGGCGGGAATTCACCCCTCCACTTT. Translation: CASKMGGNSPLHF.

This clonotype was counted many times. The CDR3 loop reads CASSTLLAAQETQYF. The CDR3 DNA follows: TGTGCCAGCAGCACCCTACTAGCGGCCCAAGAGACCCAGTACTTC. V usage is TRBV7-2 and J usage is TRBJ2-5; 8 bases are shared with TRBD2. Trimming took 5 bases from V and 1 from J; bases not matched to a gene: 6. This CDR3 comprises 15 residues. CDR1 and CDR2 from the germline V gene are SGHTA and FQGNSA.

This clonotype was seen repeatedly, ten times or more. This sequence joins TRBV20-1 and TRBJ2-3; D not resolved. With 6 bases removed from V and 2 bases from J, the gap between germline ends came to 15 bases. The CDR3 extends over 14 amino acids. Germline loops: CDR1 DFQATT, CDR2 SNEGSKA (reference sequence). The CDR3 DNA sequence: TGCAGTGCCCGATCTTTAGCCTCCACAGATACGCAGTATTTT. Translating gives CSARSLASTDTQYF.

This clonotype was recorded at least ten times. The chain employs TRBV5-4 and TRBJ2-5; 7 bases map to TRBD1. The V gene end was trimmed by 0 bases and the J gene end by 2 bases; junction bases not matched to a gene: 7. In germline, CDR1 is SGHNT, CDR2 YYREEE (reference sequence). The CDR3 runs 16 residues. CDR3 loop: CASSLVGGAPQETQYF. CDR3 bases: TGTGCCAGCAGCTTGGTAGGGGGCGCCCCTCAAGAGACCCAGTACTTC.

There are many counts of this clonotype. CDR3 sequence: CAISESGQNTEAFF. The CDR3 DNA sequence: TGTGCCATCAGTGAGTCGGGACAGAACACTGAAGCTTTCTTT. The chain carries TRBV10-3 and TRBJ1-1; maybe TRBD1 (6 bases). This CDR3 spans 14 amino acids. CDR1 and CDR2 (germline): ENHRY, SYGVKD. Trimming cost V 0 bases and J 1 base, with 6 bases left between them.